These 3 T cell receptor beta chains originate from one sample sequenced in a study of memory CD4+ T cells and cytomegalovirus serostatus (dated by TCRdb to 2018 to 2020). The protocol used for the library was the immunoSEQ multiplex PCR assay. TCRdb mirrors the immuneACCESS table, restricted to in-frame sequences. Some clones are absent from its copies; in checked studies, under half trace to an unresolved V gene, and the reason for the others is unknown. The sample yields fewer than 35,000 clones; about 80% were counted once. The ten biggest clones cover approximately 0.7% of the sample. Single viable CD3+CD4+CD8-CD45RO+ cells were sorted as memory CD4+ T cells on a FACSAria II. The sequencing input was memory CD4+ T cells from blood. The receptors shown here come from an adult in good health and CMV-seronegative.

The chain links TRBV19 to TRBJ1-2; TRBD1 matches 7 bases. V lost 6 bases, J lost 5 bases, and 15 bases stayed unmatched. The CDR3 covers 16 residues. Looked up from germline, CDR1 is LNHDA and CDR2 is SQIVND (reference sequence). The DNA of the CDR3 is TGTGCCAGTAGCAACAGGGAAATGGGACAGATTTATGGCTACACCTTC. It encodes CASSNREMGQIYGYTF.

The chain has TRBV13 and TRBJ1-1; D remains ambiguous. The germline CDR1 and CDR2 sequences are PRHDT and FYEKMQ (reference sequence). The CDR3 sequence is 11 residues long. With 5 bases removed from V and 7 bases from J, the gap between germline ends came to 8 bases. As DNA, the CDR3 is TGTGCCAGCAGCCAGGAGGGTGAAGCTTTCTTT. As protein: CASSQEGEAFF.

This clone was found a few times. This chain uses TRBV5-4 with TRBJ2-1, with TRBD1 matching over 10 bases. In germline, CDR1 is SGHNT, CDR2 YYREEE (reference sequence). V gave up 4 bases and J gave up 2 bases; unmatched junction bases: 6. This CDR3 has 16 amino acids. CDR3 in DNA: TGTGCCAGCAGCCCACAGGGACAGGGGACCTACAATGAGCAGTTCTTC. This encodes CASSPQGQGTYNEQFF.